This T cell receptor (beta chain) was documented in a study of beta chain features in type 1 diabetes. Findings and limits, study-wide: cDNA sequencing could over-represent cells with high TCR expression.

V lost 2 bases and J 6 bases, leaving 13 bases between the germline ends. CDR3 length equals 14 residues. CDR1 MNHEY and CDR2 SVGAGI come from the germline V gene. In regard to this clone: Its antigen is still unknown.

Every bit of the isolated RNA underwent reverse transcription, so sequencing read expressed TCRB transcripts. Sequencing was performed with immunoSEQ multiplex PCR; in TCRdb, only in-frame clones are kept and a portion is missing. Of 150,000 to 160,000 clones listed, roughly 11% are singletons. V usage is TRBV6-5 and J usage is TRBJ2-5; possibly TRBD1 for D (6 bases). The sequence was collected from a man younger than 35 in good health. Material for sequencing was central memory CD4+ T cells from blood. DNA for the CDR3: TGTGCCAGCAGTTACGGGGACACTCGGCAGACCCAGTACTTC. Protein product: CASSYGDTRQTQYF.